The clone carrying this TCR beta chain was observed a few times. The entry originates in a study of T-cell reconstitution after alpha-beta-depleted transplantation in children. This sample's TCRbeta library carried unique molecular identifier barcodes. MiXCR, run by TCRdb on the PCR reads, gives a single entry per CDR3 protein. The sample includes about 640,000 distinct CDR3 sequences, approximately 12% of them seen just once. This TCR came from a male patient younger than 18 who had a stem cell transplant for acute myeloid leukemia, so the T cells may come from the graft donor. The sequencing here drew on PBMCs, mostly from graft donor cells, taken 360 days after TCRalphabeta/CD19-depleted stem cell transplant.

The CDR3 coding sequence is TGTGCCAGCAGCCGTCGACAGACCTCTCGGCGGCTCAATGAGCAGTTCTTC. This codes for CASSRRQTSRRLNEQFF. The genes are TRBV7-8 and TRBJ2-1; possible D gene TRBD1, 5 bases. The CDR3 totals 17 residues. Germline V gene sequence: CDR1 SGHVS, CDR2 FQNEAQ. V lost 5 bases and J lost 6, with 23 bases in between.